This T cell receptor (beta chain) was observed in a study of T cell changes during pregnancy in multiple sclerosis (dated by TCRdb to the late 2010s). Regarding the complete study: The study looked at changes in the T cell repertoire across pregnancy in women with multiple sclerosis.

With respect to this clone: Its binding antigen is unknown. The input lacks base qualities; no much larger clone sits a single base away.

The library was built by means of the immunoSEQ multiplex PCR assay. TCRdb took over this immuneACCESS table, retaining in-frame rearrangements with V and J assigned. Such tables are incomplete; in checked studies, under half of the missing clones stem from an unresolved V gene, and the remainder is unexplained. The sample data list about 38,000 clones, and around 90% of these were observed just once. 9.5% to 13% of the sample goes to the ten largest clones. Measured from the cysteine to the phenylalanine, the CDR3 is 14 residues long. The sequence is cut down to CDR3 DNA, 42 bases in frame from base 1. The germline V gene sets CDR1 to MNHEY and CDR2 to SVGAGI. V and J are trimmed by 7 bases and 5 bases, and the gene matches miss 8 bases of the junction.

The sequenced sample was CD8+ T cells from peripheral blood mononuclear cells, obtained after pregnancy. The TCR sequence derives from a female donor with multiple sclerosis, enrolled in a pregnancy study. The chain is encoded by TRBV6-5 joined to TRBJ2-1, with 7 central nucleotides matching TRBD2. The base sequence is TGTGCCAGCACTCCTAGCGGAGTCAACAATGAGCAGTTCTTC. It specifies CASTPSGVNNEQFF.